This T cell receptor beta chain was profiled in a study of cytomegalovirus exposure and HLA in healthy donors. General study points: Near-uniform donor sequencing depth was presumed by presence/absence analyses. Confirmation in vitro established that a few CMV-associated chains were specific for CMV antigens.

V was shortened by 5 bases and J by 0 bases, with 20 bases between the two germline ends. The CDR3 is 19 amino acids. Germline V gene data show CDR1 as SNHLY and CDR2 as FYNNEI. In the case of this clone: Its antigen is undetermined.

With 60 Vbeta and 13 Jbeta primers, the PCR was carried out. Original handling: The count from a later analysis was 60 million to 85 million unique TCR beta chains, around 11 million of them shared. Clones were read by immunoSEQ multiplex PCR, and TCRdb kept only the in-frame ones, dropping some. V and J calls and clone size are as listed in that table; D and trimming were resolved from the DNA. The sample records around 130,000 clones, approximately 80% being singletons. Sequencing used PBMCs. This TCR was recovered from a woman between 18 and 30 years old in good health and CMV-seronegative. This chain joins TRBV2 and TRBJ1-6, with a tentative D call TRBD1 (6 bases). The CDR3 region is CASSKTGALQSSYNSPLHF. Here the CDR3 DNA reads TGTGCCAGCAGTAAGACAGGAGCACTTCAAAGCTCCTATAATTCACCCCTCCACTTT.